The source of this T cell receptor (beta chain) is a study of blood T cell repertoires in COVID-19. Study in general: Sites across the United States, Italy and Spain contributed samples from acute and convalescent COVID-19.

The CDR3 is 17 residues long. Germline V CDR1 and CDR2: SGHTA, FQGNSA. The ends lost 3 bases at V and 0 bases at J; junction bases unmatched: 5. The assay was immunoSEQ multiplex PCR, and TCRdb's table has in-frame clones only and misses some. The sample consists of about 36,000 clones, approximately 80% of them appearing once. The origin of this receptor is a man between 65 and 85 years old with acute or convalescent COVID-19. This chain connects TRBV7-2 to TRBJ1-4, with 9 bases lining up with TRBD1. The sequencing sample was made of peripheral blood. CDR3 protein: CASSFPGQGTTNEKLFF. The DNA for the CDR3 is TGTGCCAGCAGCTTTCCGGGACAGGGCACAACTAATGAAAAACTGTTTTTT.